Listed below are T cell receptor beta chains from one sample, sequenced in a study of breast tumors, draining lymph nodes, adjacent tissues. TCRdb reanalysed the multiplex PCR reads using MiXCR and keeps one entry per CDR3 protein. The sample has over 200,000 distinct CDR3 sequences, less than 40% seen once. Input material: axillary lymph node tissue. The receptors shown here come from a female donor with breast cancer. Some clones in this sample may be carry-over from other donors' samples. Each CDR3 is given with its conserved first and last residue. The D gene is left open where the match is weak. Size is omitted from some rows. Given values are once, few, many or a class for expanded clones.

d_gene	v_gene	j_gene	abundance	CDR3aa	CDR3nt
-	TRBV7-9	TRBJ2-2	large	CALRPNTGELFF	TGTGCCCTACGACCGAACACCGGGGAGCTGTTTTTT
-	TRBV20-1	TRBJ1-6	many	CSARGELGQGNSPLHF	TGCAGTGCTAGAGGTGAACTAGGGCAGGGGAATTCACCCCTCCACTTT
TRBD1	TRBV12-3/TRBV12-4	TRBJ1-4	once	CASSLETGAGEKLFF	TGTGCCAGCAGTTTGGAAACAGGGGCGGGTGAAAAACTGTTTTTT
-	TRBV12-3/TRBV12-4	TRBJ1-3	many	CASSRSSSGNTIYF	TGTGCCAGCAGCCGTTCTAGCTCTGGAAACACCATATATTTT
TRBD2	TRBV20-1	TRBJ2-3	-	CSARGLVGTSGGPTDTQYF	TGCAGTGCTAGAGGACTTGTAGGGACTAGCGGGGGACCCACAGATACGCAGTATTTT
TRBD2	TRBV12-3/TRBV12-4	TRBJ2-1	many	CASLFHSGRGIFNEQFF	TGTGCCAGCCTCTTCCATAGCGGGAGGGGGATTTTCAATGAGCAGTTCTTC
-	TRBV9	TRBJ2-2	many	CASSAWKDRITGELFF	TGTGCCAGCAGCGCGTGGAAAGACCGGATCACCGGGGAGCTGTTTTTT
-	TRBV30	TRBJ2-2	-	CAWSDTGSGELFF	TGTGCCTGGAGCGATACAGGGTCCGGGGAGCTGTTTTTT
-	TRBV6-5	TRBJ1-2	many	CASSYSQKTYYGYTF	TGTGCCAGCAGTTACTCGCAGAAAACTTACTATGGCTACACCTTC
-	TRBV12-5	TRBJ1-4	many	CASGLIYYEGLFEKLFF	TGTGCTAGTGGTTTAATCTATTACGAGGGACTCTTCGAAAAACTGTTTTTT
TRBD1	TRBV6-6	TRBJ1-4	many	CASSPSGTGFEKLFF	TGTGCCAGCAGTCCGAGCGGGACAGGGTTCGAAAAACTGTTTTTT
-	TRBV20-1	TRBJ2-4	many	CSARGGAGAKNIQYF	TGCAGTGCTAGAGGTGGAGCGGGAGCCAAAAACATTCAGTACTTC
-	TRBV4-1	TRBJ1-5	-	CASSQGRDRGWHEHF	TGCGCCAGCAGCCAAGGGAGGGACCGAGGATGGCACGAGCATTTT
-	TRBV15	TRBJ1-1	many	CATSRDPAGEAFF	TGTGCCACCAGCAGAGATCCGGCAGGGGAAGCTTTCTTT
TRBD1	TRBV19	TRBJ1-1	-	CASSIEQGANTEAIF	TGTGCCAGTAGTATCGAACAGGGGGCTAACACTGAAGCTATCTTT
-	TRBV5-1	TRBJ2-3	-	CASSLSADTHYF	TGCGCCAGCAGCTTGTCTGCAGATACGCACTATTTT
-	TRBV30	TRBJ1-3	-	CAWSVASGTCGNTIYF	TGTGCCTGGAGTGTTGCTAGCGGGACGTGCGGAAACACCATATATTTT
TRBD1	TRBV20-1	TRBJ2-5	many	CSAGGTGYSAGAGTQYF	TGCAGTGCTGGCGGGACAGGGTATAGCGCGGGGGCTGGGACCCAGTACTTC
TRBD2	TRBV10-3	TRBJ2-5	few	CATAGGRPETQHF	TGTGCCACCGCGGGAGGGCGACCAGAGACCCAGCACTTC
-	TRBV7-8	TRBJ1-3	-	CASSQGGRPSGNTLYF	TGTGCCAGCAGCCAAGGGGGGAGACCCTCTGGAAACACCTTATACTTT
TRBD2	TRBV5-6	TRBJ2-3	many	CASSLAQGAGGGTDTQYF	TGTGCCAGCAGCTTGGCACAGGGAGCGGGAGGGGGCACAGATACGCAGTATTTT
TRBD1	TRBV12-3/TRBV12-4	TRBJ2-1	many	CASSSPGQGTYNEQFF	TGTGCCAGCAGTTCTCCGGGACAGGGCACCTACAATGAGCAGTTCTTC
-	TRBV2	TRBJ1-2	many	CAILLGARGYTF	TGTGCCATCTTACTCGGGGCCCGCGGCTACACCTTC
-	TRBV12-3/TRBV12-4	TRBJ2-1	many	CASSSGASSYNEQFF	TGTGCCAGCAGCTCCGGGGCTTCTTCTTACAATGAGCAGTTCTTC
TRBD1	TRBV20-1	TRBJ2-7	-	CSARGGAGGAYEQYF	TGCAGTGCTAGAGGTGGGGCAGGGGGAGCCTACGAGCAGTACTTC
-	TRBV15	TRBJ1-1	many	CATSRVNTEAFF	TGTGCCACCAGCAGAGTGAACACTGAAGCTTTCTTT
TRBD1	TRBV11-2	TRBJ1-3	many	CASSLGQGQSSYSGNTIYF	TGTGCCAGCAGCTTAGGCCAGGGACAGTCAAGCTACTCTGGAAACACCATATATTTT
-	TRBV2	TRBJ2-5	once	CASVFERELTQYF	TGTGCCAGCGTTTTCGAGAGGGAGCTGACCCAGTACTTC
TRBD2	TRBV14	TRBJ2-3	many	CASSQESGLAWLYF	TGTGCCAGCAGCCAAGAAAGCGGACTAGCGTGGCTGTATTTT
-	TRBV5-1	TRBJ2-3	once	CASSPAGLVSSNEQYF	TGCGCCAGCAGCCCGGCGGGGCTAGTAAGCTCCAATGAGCAGTATTTT
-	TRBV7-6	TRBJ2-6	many	CASSLGRVPHLSGANVLTF	TGTGCCAGCAGCTTGGGTCGGGTCCCTCACCTCTCTGGGGCCAACGTCCTGACTTTC
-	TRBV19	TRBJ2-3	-	CASSMRSAGSSTDTQYF	TGTGCCAGTAGTATGAGGTCAGCGGGTTCTAGCACAGATACGCAGTATTTT
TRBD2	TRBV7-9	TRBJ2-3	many	CASSPGTSGSGVGDTQYF	TGTGCCAGCAGCCCCGGGACTAGCGGGAGTGGGGTCGGAGATACGCAGTATTTT
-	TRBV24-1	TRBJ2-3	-	CATSQADTQYF	TGTGCCACCTCACAGGCTGATACGCAGTATTTT
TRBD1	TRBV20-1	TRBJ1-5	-	CSAGQGGGNQPQHF	TGCAGTGCTGGACAGGGGGGTGGCAATCAGCCCCAGCATTTT
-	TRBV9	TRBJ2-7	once	CASQPSEQYF	TGTGCCAGCCAACCAAGCGAGCAGTACTTC
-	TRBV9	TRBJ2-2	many	CASSVIGDGGELFF	TGTGCCAGCAGCGTGATAGGGGACGGCGGGGAGCTGTTTTTT
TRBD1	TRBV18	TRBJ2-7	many	CASSFDRDDEQYF	TGTGCCAGCTCTTTCGACAGGGATGACGAGCAGTACTTC
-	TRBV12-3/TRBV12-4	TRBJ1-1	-	CASSLRRKNTEAFF	TGTGCCAGCAGTTTAAGACGGAAGAACACTGAAGCTTTCTTT